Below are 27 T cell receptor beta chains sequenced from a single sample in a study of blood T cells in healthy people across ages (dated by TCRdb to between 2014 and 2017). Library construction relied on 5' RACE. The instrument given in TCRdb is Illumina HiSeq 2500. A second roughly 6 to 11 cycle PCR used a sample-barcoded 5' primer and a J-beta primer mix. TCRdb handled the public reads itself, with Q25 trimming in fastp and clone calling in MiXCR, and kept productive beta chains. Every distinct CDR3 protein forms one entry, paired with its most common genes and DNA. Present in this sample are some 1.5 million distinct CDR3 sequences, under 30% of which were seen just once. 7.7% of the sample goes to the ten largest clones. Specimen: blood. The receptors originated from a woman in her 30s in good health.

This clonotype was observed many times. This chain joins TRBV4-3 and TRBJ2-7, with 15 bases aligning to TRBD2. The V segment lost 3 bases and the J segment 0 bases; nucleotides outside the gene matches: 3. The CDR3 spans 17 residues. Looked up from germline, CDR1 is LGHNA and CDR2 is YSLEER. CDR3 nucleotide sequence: TGCGCCAGCAGCCAGGGACTAGCGGGAGGCTTCTCCTACGAGCAGTACTTC. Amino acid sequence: CASSQGLAGGFSYEQYF.

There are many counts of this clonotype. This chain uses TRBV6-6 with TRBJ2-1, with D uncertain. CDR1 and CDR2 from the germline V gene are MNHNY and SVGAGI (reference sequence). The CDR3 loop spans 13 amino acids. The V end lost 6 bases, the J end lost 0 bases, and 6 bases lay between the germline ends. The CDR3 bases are TGTGCCAGCAGACACGTCTCCTACAATGAGCAGTTCTTC. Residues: CASRHVSYNEQFF.

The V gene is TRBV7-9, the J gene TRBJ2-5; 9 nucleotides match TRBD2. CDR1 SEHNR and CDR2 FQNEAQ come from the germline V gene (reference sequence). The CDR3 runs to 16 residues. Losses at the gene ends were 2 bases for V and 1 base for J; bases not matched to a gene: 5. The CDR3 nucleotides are TGTGCCAGCAGCTTAAGGGCTAGCGGGGTCCAAGAGACCCAGTACTTC. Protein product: CASSLRASGVQETQYF. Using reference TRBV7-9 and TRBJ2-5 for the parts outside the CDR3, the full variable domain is DTGVSQNPRHKITKRGQNVTFRCDPISEHNRLYWYRQTLGQGPEFLTYFQNEAQLEKSRLLSDRFSAERPKGSFSTLEIQRTEQGDSAMYLCASSLRASGVQETQYFGPGTRLLVL.

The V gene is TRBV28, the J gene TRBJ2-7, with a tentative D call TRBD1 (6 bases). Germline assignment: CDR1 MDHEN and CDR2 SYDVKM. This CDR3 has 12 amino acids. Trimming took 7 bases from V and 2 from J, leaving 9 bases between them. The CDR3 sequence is CASMNRAYEQYF. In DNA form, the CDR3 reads TGTGCCAGCATGAACAGGGCCTACGAGCAGTACTTC.

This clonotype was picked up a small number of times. The CDR3 spells CASSLKGGADTQYF. CDR3 nucleotides: TGTGCCAGCAGCTTAAAAGGTGGGGCAGATACGCAGTATTTT. V gene TRBV7-9 combines with J gene TRBJ2-3; D ambiguous. The length of the CDR3 is 14 residues. Germline V lookup: CDR1 SEHNR, CDR2 FQNEAQ (reference sequence). V was clipped by 2 bases and J by 4 bases, with 10 bases between them.

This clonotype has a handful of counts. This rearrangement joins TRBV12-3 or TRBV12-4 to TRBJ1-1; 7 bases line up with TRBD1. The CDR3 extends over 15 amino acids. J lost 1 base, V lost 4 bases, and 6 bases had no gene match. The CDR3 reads CASSYFRTGNTEAFF. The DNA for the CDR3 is TGTGCCAGCAGTTACTTCCGGACAGGGAACACTGAAGCTTTCTTT.

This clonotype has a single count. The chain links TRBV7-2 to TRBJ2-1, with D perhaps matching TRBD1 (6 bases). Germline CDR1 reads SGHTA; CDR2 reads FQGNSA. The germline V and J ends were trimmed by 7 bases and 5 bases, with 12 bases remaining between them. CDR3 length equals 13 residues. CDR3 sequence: CASTTNRDNEQFF. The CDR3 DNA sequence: TGTGCCAGCACCACCAACAGGGACAATGAGCAGTTCTTC.

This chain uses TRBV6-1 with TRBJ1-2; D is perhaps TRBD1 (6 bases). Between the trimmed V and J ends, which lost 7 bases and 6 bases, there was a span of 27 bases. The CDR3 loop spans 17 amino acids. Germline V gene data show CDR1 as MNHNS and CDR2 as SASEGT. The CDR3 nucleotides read TGTGCCAGCAAGTCACGGGGGATCTCAGGGGAGGAGAATGGCTACACCTTC. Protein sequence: CASKSRGISGEENGYTF.

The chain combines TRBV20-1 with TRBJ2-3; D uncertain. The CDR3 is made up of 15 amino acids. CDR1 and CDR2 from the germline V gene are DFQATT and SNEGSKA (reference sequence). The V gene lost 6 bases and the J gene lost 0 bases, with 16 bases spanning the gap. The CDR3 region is CSAPPASSSTDTQYF. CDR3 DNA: TGCAGTGCCCCACCGGCGAGCTCTAGCACAGATACGCAGTATTTT.

The CDR3 region is CASSGTSGKNIQYF. The DNA for the CDR3 is TGTGCCAGCAGTGGGACTAGCGGAAAAAACATTCAGTACTTC. V is TRBV2 and J is TRBJ2-4; 10 bases fit TRBD2. The V and J ends lost 4 bases and 4 bases, in that order; junction bases with no gene match: 1. Germline values: CDR1 SNHLY, CDR2 FYNNEI. This CDR3 is 14 amino acids long. The variable domain in full, completed from reference TRBV2 and TRBJ2-4, reads EPEVTQTPSHQVTQMGQEVILRCVPISNHLYFYWYRQILGQKVEFLVSFYNNEISEKSEIFDDQFSVERPDGSNFTLKIRSTKLEDSAMYFCASSGTSGKNIQYFGAGTRLSVL.

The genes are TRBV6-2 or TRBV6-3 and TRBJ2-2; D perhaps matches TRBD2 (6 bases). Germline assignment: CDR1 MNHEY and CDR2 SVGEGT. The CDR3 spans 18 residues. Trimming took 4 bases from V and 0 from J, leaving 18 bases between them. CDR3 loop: CASSFHSGSRTNTGELFF. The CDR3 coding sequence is TGTGCCAGCAGTTTTCATAGCGGTTCACGGACGAACACCGGGGAGCTGTTTTTT.

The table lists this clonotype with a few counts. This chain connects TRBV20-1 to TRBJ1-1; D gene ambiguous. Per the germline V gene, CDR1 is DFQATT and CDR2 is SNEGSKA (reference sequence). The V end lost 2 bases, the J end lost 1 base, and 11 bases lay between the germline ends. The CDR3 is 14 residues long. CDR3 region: CSARIPTGNTEAFF. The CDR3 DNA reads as TGCAGTGCTAGAATCCCGACGGGGAACACTGAAGCTTTCTTT.

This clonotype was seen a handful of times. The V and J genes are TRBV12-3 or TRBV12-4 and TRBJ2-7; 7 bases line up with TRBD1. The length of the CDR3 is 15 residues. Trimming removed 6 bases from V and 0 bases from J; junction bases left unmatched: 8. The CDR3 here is CASRAGTDYSYEQYF. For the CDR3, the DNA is TGTGCCAGCAGAGCAGGGACAGACTACTCCTACGAGCAGTACTTC.

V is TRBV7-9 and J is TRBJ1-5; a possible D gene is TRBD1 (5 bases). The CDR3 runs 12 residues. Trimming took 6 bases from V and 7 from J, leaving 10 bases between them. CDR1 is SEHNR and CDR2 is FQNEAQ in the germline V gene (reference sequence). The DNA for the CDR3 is TGTGCCAGCAGGGGAGGGGAACAGCCCCAGCATTTT. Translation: CASRGGEQPQHF. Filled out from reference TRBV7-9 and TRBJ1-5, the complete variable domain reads DTGVSQNPRHKITKRGQNVTFRCDPISEHNRLYWYRQTLGQGPEFLTYFQNEAQLEKSRLLSDRFSAERPKGSFSTLEIQRTEQGDSAMYLCASRGGEQPQHFGDGTRLSIL.

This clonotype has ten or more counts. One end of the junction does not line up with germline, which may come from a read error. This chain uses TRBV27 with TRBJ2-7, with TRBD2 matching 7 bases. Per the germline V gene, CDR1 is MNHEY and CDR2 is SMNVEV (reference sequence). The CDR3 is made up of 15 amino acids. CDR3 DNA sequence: TGTGCCAGCCTCCGGAGCGGGACCTCCTCCAACGAGCAGTACTTC. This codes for CASLRSGTSSNEQYF.

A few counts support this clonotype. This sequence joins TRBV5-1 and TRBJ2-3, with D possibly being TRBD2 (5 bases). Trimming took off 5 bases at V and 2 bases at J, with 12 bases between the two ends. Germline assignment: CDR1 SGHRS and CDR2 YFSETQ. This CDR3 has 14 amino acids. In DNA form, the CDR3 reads TGCGCCAGCAGGGAGATCGGGAACACAGATACGCAGTATTTT. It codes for CASREIGNTDTQYF.

CDR3 protein: CASSPVRGQGNTEAFF. DNA for the CDR3: TGTGCCAGCAGCCCCGTTCGCGGACAGGGGAACACTGAAGCTTTCTTT. J is TRBJ1-1 and V is TRBV7-9; 8 bases map to TRBD1. The CDR3 loop spans 16 amino acids. V shed 5 bases, J shed 1 base, and the junction held 9 bases outside the gene matches. In germline, CDR1 is SEHNR, CDR2 FQNEAQ (reference sequence).

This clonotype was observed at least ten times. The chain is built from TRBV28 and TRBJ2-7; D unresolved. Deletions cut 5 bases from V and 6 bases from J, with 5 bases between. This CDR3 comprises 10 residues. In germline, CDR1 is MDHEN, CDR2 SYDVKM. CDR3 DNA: TGTGCCAGCAGTGATGGCGAGCAGTACTTC. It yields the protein CASSDGEQYF.

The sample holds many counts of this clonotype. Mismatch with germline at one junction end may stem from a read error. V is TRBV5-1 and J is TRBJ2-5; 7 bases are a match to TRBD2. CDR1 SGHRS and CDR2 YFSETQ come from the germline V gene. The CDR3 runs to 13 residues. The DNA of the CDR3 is TGTGCCAGCAGCGGAGGGACTAAAGAGACCCAGTACTTC. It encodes CASSGGTKETQYF.

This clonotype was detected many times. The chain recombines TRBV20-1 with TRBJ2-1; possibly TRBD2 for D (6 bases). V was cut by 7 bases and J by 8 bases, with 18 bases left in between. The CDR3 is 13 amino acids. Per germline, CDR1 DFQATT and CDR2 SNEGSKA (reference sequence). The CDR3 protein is CSDSPLAGHEQFF. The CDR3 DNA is TGCAGTGATAGCCCACTAGCCGGCCATGAGCAGTTCTTC.

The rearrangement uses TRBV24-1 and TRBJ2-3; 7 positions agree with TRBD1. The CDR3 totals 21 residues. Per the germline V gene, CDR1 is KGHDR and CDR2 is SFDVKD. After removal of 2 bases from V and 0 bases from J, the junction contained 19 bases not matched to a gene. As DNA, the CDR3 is TGTGCCACCAGTGATTCCCCCGGGACAGACACTCATAAGACTAGCACAGATACGCAGTATTTT. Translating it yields CATSDSPGTDTHKTSTDTQYF.

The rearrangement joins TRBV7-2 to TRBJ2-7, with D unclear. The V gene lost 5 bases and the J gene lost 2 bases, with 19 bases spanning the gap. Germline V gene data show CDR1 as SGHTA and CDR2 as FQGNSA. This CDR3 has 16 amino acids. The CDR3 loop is CASSLVGWQTTYEQYF. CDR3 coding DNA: TGTGCCAGCAGCCTAGTGGGTTGGCAGACCACCTACGAGCAGTACTTC.

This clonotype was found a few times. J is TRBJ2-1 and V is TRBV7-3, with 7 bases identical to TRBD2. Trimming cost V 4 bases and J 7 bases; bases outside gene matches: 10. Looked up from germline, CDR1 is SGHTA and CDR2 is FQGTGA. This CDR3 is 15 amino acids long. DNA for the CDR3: TGTGCCAGCAGCTCCATAATCGGGGGGTGGAATGAGCAGTTCTTC. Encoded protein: CASSSIIGGWNEQFF.

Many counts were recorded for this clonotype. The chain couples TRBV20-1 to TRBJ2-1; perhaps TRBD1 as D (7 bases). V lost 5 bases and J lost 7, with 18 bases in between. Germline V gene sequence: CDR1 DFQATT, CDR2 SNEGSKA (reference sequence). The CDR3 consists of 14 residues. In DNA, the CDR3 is TGCAGTGCTCTGAGGCAGGGGGGAGATAATGAGCAGTTCTTC. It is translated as CSALRQGGDNEQFF.

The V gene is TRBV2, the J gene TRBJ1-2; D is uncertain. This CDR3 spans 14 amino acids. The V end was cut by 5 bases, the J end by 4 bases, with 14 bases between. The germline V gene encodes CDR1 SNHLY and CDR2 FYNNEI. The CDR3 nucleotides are TGTGCCAGCAGTTGGGAAAGTGTTACCTATGGCTACACCTTC. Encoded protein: CASSWESVTYGYTF.

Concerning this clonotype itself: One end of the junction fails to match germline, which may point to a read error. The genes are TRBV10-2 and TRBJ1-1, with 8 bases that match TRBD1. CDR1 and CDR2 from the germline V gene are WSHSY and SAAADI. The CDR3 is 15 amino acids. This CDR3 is CVSRVRGRGDTEAFF. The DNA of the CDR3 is TGCGTCAGCAGGGTCAGGGGGCGCGGGGACACTGAAGCTTTCTTT.

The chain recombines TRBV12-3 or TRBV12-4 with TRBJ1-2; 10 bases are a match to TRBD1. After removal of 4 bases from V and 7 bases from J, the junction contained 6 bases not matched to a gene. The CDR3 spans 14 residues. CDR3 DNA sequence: TGTGCCAGCAGTTCACTCGACAGGGGGCTTGGCTACACCTTC. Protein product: CASSSLDRGLGYTF.